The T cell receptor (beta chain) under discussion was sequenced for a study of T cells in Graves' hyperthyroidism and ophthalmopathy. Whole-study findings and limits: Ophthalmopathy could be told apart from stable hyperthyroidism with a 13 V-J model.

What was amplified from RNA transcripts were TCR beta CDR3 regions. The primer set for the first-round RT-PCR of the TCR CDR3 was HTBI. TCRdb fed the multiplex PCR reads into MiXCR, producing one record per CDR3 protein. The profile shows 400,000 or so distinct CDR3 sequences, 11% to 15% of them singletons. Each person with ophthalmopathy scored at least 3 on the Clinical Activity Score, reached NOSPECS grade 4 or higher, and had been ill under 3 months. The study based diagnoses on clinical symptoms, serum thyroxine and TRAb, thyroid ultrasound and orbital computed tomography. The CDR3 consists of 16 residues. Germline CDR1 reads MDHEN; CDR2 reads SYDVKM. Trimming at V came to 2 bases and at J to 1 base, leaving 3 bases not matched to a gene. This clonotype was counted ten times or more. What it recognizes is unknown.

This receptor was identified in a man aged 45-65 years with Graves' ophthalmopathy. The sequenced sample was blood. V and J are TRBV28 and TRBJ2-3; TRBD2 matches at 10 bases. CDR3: CASSLDLAGGTDTQYF. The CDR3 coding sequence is TGTGCCAGCAGTTTAGATCTAGCGGGAGGCACAGATACGCAGTATTTT. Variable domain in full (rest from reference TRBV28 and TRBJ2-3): DVKVTQSSRYLVKRTGEKVFLECVQDMDHENMFWYRQDPGLGLRLIYFSYDVKMKEKGDIPEGYSVSREKKERFSLILESASTNQTSMYLCASSLDLAGGTDTQYFGPGTRLTVL.